This TCR beta chain was sequenced during a study of blood T cell repertoires in COVID-19. Overall study: Whether acute or convalescent, the COVID-19 samples came from the United States, Italy and Spain. T cells, B-cell-depleted T cells, or PBMCs provided the cDNA or gDNA that served as material.

In the original workflow: Reference gene primer amplification gave estimated nucleated cell counts. Assay: immunoSEQ multiplex PCR; the TCRdb copy retains only in-frame clones and omits some. The DNA gave D and trimming, while V, J and clone size come from that table. The sample consists of hundreds of thousands of clones, 86% of them appearing once. Germline V gene lookup returns CDR1 SQVTM and CDR2 ANQGSEA. V was shortened by 4 bases and J by 3 bases, with 10 bases between the two germline ends. The CDR3 sequence is 12 residues long. This TCR was sampled from a woman between 50 and 59 years old with acute or convalescent COVID-19. The gene calls are TRBV29-1 and TRBJ2-7; tentatively, D is TRBD2 (6 bases). The source material was peripheral blood. The CDR3 DNA follows: TGCAGCGTTGTTGCGGAGGGCTACGAGCAGTACTTC. Protein product: CSVVAEGYEQYF.